The T cell receptor beta chain under discussion was sequenced for a study of T-cell memory formation after mild COVID-19. On the study more broadly: Clusters of TCRs were largely donor specific. Whole-study findings and limits: CD4+ clones that contracted lay mainly in CM and EM; CD8+ ones lay in EMRA.

The germline V gene encodes CDR1 SGHTA and CDR2 FQGNSA. Trimming at V came to 5 bases and at J to 4 bases, leaving 6 bases not matched to a gene. This CDR3 is built from 16 residues. A word on this clonotype: Antigen: not known.

TCRdb reanalysed the 5' RACE reads using MiXCR and keeps one entry per CDR3 protein. Seen here are hundreds of thousands of distinct CDR3 sequences, about 22% observed once, and the top ten hold under 8.5%. The sequenced sample was PBMCs or a T cell subset sorted from them (not recorded which). This chain links TRBV7-2 with TRBJ2-1; 12 bases are shared with TRBD2. The source of this sequence is an adult woman who had mild COVID-19 (a few samples of this study predate the infection). Cell type and time point are not known. The CDR3 nucleotides are TGTGCCAGCAGCCCCGTTGGACTAGCGGGGTACAATGAGCAGTTCTTC. Protein product: CASSPVGLAGYNEQFF.